This T cell receptor (beta chain) derives from a study of blood T cell repertoires in COVID-19. Turning to the study itself: Spain, Italy and the United States supplied samples that represented acute and convalescent COVID-19.

Original handling: Counts of nucleated cells, estimated from reference gene primer amplification, were obtained. This table comes from immunoSEQ multiplex PCR, and its TCRdb copy is limited to in-frame clones, with some not included. The DNA gave D and trimming, while V, J and clone size come from that table. Of 150,000 to 200,000 clones listed, over 75% are singletons. Adults between about 18 and 95 years of age took part from 20 to 25 US areas. Donors in Cohort 3 counted as recovered after two negative PCRs, clearance, or symptom resolution. The CDR3 consists of 16 residues. Germline CDR1 is SGDLS and CDR2 is YYNGEE. V lost 1 base and J lost 3, with 13 bases in between.

The specimen was PBMCs or T cells enriched from blood (not recorded which). The chain uses TRBV9 and TRBJ2-2; D might be TRBD2 (5 bases). The TCR comes from a woman younger than 30 who had recovered from COVID-19. The CDR3 reads CASSVSLEADTGELFF. The CDR3 DNA sequence: TGTGCCAGCAGCGTAAGTCTGGAGGCCGACACCGGGGAGCTGTTTTTT.